This T cell receptor (beta chain) comes out of a study of T cell responses to AZD1222 COVID-19 vaccine. The protocol was immunoSEQ multiplex PCR, while the TCRdb copy is restricted to in-frame clones and leaves out a portion. The profile shows roughly 91,000 clones, around 90% of them singletons. The CDR3 extends over 12 amino acids. Unmatched junction bases numbered 0, after V lost 4 bases and J lost 1 base. Germline values: CDR1 SQVTM, CDR2 ANQGSEA. The gene calls are TRBV29-1 and TRBJ1-1; 7 bases are a match to TRBD1. The receptor was derived from an adult in good health. This specimen consisted of peripheral blood, obtained on day 0 of AZD1222 vaccination. The chain's CDR3 is CSVGQGNTEAFF. DNA for the CDR3: TGCAGCGTTGGACAGGGGAACACTGAAGCTTTCTTT. Combining the CDR3 with reference TRBV29-1 and TRBJ1-1 gives the whole variable domain SAVISQKPSRDICQRGTSLTIQCQVDSQVTMMFWYRQQPGQSLTLIATANQGSEATYESGFVIDKFPISRPNLTFSTLTVSNMSPEDSSIYLCSVGQGNTEAFFGQGTRLTVV.